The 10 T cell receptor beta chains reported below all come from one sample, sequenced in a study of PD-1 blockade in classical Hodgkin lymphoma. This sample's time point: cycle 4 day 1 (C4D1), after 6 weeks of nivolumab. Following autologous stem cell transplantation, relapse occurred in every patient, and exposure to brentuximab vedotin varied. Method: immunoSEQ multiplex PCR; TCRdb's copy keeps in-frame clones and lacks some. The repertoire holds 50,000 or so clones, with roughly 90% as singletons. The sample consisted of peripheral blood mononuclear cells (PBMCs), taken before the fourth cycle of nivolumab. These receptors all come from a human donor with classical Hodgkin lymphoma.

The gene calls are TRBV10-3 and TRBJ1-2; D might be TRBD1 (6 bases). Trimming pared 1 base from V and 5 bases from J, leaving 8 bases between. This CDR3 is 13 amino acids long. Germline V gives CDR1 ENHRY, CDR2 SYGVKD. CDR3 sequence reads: CAISELTGYGYTF. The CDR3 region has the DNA TGTGCCATCAGTGAGTTAACAGGGTATGGCTACACCTTC.

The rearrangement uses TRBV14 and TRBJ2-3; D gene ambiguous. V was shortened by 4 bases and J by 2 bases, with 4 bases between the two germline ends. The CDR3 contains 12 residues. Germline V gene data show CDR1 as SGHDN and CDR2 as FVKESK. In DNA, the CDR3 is TGTGCCAGCAGCCTCAACACAGATACGCAGTATTTT. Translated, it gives CASSLNTDTQYF.

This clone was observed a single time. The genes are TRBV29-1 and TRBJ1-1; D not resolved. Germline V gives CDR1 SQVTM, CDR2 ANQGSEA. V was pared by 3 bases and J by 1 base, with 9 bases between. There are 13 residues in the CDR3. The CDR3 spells CSVDGIKNTEAFF. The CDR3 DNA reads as TGCAGCGTTGATGGGATAAAGAACACTGAAGCTTTCTTT. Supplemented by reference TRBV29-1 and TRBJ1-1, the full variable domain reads SAVISQKPSRDICQRGTSLTIQCQVDSQVTMMFWYRQQPGQSLTLIATANQGSEATYESGFVIDKFPISRPNLTFSTLTVSNMSPEDSSIYLCSVDGIKNTEAFFGQGTRLTVV.

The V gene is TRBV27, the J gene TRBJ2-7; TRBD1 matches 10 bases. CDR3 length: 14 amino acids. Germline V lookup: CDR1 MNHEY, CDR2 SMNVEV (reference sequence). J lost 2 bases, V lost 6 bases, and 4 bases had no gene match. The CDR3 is CASRDRGKTYEQYF. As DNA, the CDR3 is TGTGCCAGCAGGGACAGGGGGAAAACCTACGAGCAGTACTTC.

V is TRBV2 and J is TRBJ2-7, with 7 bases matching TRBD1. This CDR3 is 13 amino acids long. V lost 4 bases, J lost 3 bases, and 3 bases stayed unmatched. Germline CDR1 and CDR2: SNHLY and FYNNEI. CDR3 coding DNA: TGTGCCAGCAGTGCGGACAGGAACTACGAGCAGTACTTC. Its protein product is CASSADRNYEQYF. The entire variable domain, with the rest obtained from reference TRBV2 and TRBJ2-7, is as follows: EPEVTQTPSHQVTQMGQEVILRCVPISNHLYFYWYRQILGQKVEFLVSFYNNEISEKSEIFDDQFSVERPDGSNFTLKIRSTKLEDSAMYFCASSADRNYEQYFGPGTRLTVT.

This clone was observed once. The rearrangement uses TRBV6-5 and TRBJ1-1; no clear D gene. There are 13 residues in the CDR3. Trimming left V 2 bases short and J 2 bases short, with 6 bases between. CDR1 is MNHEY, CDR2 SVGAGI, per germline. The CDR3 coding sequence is TGTGCCAGCAGTTACACAGCCAACACTGAAGCTTTCTTT. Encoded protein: CASSYTANTEAFF.

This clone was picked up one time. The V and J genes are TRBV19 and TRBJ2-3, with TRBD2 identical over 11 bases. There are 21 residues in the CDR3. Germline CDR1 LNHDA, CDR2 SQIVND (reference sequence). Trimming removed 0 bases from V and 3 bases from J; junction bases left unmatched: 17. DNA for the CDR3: TGTGCCAGTAGTATAGATCCCGCACTAGCGGGAGTAAAAGGGGAGACAGATACGCAGTATTTT. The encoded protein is CASSIDPALAGVKGETDTQYF. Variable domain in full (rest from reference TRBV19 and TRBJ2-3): DGGITQSPKYLFRKEGQNVTLSCEQNLNHDAMYWYRQDPGQGLRLIYYSQIVNDFQKGDIAEGYSVSREKKESFPLTVTSAQKNPTAFYLCASSIDPALAGVKGETDTQYFGPGTRLTVL.

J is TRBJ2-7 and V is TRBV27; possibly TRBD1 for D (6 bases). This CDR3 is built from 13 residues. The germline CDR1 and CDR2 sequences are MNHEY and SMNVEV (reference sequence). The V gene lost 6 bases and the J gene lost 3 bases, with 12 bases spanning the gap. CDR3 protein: CASSYGQYYEQYF. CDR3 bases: TGTGCCAGCAGCTACGGACAGTACTACGAGCAGTACTTC.

CDR3 loop: CAITQRLNGNGEQYF. In nucleotides, the CDR3 is TGTGCCATCACTCAGAGACTAAACGGGAATGGCGAGCAGTACTTC. The chain carries TRBV10-3 and TRBJ2-7, with D perhaps matching TRBD2 (5 bases). V lost 7 bases and J 6 bases, leaving 22 bases between the germline ends. Germline loops: CDR1 ENHRY, CDR2 SYGVKD. The CDR3 totals 15 residues.

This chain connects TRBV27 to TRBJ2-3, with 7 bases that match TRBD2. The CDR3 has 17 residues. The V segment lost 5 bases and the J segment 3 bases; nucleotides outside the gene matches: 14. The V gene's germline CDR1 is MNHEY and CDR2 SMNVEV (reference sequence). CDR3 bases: TGTGCCAGCAGTCCACTAATGTCCAGCGGGATAACAGATACGCAGTATTTT. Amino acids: CASSPLMSSGITDTQYF.